One sample yielded the 16 T cell receptor beta chains listed below, sequenced in a study of cytomegalovirus exposure and HLA in healthy donors. Measured with immunoSEQ multiplex PCR; TCRdb has only the in-frame clones, and not every one. The sample consists of 210,000 or so clones, about 91% of them appearing once. Sequenced material: PBMCs. The receptors were gathered from a woman under 30 in good health and CMV-seronegative.

The V gene is TRBV5-6, the J gene TRBJ2-7; 7 nucleotides agree with TRBD2. Germline loops: CDR1 SGHDT, CDR2 YYEEEE. V shed 2 bases, J shed 2 bases, and the junction held 4 bases outside the gene matches. This CDR3 spans 14 amino acids. Here the CDR3 reads CASSFDRGAYEQYF. The DNA for the CDR3 is TGTGCCAGCAGCTTTGATCGGGGGGCCTACGAGCAGTACTTC.

The gene calls are TRBV19 and TRBJ1-5; 9 positions agree with TRBD1. Per germline, CDR1 LNHDA and CDR2 SQIVND (reference sequence). V lost 5 bases to trimming and J lost 2 bases; unmatched junction nucleotides: 4. This CDR3 contains 15 residues. The CDR3 loop is CASSLQGAGNQPQHF. CDR3 in DNA: TGTGCCAGTAGTCTACAGGGGGCGGGCAATCAGCCCCAGCATTTT.

The chain has TRBV28 and TRBJ1-2; no clear D gene. CDR1 and CDR2 (germline): MDHEN, SYDVKM. V lost 6 bases and J lost 4, with 9 bases in between. This CDR3 is 12 amino acids long. CDR3 bases: TGTGCCAGCAGCCTGAACTTCTATGGCTACACCTTC. Translated, it gives CASSLNFYGYTF.

This sequence joins TRBV27 and TRBJ2-7; 11 bases agree with TRBD2. CDR1 is MNHEY, CDR2 SMNVEV, per germline (reference sequence). The CDR3 is made up of 16 amino acids. V lost 2 bases and J lost 6; bases outside the gene matches: 9. The CDR3 reads CASSLTSGSPLIEQYF. In nucleotides, the CDR3 is TGTGCCAGCAGTTTAACTAGCGGGAGCCCCTTGATCGAGCAGTACTTC.

The chain joins TRBV28 to TRBJ2-4, with D possibly matching TRBD2 (6 bases). Germline CDR1 MDHEN, CDR2 SYDVKM. This CDR3 contains 14 residues. The V gene lost 9 bases and the J gene lost 1 base, with 13 bases spanning the gap. CDR3 nucleotides: TGTGCCAGTTCTAACGGAGGGGCCAAAAACATTCAGTACTTC. As protein: CASSNGGAKNIQYF.

V is TRBV28 and J is TRBJ2-5; TRBD1 agrees at 7 bases. V shed 4 bases, J shed 3 bases, and the junction held 14 bases outside the gene matches. CDR1 is MDHEN and CDR2 is SYDVKM in the germline V gene. The CDR3 contains 17 residues. As DNA, the CDR3 is TGTGCCAGCAGTTCGTTTTTCTTTACGGGGACAGAAGAGACCCAGTACTTC. Protein: CASSSFFFTGTEETQYF.

This chain links TRBV30 with TRBJ2-5; maybe TRBD1 (6 bases). Trimming removed 1 base at V and 5 bases at J, with 14 bases between. This CDR3 has 14 amino acids. Germline V gene lookup returns CDR1 GTSNPN and CDR2 SVGIG (reference sequence). As DNA, the CDR3 is TGTGCCTGGAGTGAACAGGGCCGAGGCGAGACCCAGTACTTC. Translating it yields CAWSEQGRGETQYF.

The chain has TRBV5-1 and TRBJ2-7; 8 bases are shared with TRBD1. The J segment lost 4 bases and the V segment lost 5 bases, leaving 5 bases of the junction unmatched. The germline gives CDR1 SGHRS, CDR2 YFSETQ. The CDR3 runs 13 residues. The CDR3, as DNA: TGCGCCAGCAGATCAGGGGGCTCTTACGAGCAGTACTTC. Amino acids: CASRSGGSYEQYF.

CDR3 protein: CASGRPRVGEQFF. CDR3 sequence (DNA): TGTGCCAGCGGAAGGCCTCGGGTAGGTGAGCAGTTCTTC. The chain recombines TRBV5-4 with TRBJ2-1; D uncertain. V lost 7 bases, J lost 9 bases, and 17 bases lay in between. CDR3 length equals 13 residues. Germline V gene sequence: CDR1 SGHNT, CDR2 YYREEE (reference sequence).

The chain combines TRBV27 with TRBJ2-1, with 10 bases identical to TRBD2. Germline CDR1 reads MNHEY; CDR2 reads SMNVEV (reference sequence). V shed 3 bases and J 7 bases; nucleotides not matched to a gene: 6. The CDR3 sequence is 15 residues long. The CDR3 DNA follows: TGTGCCAGCAGTTTTGCTAGCGGGAGTAGGAATGAGCAGTTCTTC. Amino acid sequence: CASSFASGSRNEQFF.

This chain uses TRBV28 with TRBJ2-7; D is ambiguous. There are 13 residues in the CDR3. V lost 4 bases and J 2 bases, leaving 9 bases between the germline ends. Germline V gene lookup returns CDR1 MDHEN and CDR2 SYDVKM. CDR3 bases: TGTGCCAGCAGTTCCATAGGAGCCTACGAGCAGTACTTC. Translating it yields CASSSIGAYEQYF.

As concerns this clone: Other DNA variants within this sample encode the same CDR3. The V call is TRBV9, the J call TRBJ2-6; 8 bases are shared with TRBD1. V shed 3 bases, J shed 4 bases, and the junction held 3 bases outside the gene matches. The CDR3 totals 15 residues. Per the germline V gene, CDR1 is SGDLS and CDR2 is YYNGEE. The CDR3 sequence: CASSAQGAGANVLTF. DNA of the CDR3: TGTGCCAGCAGCGCCCAGGGGGCCGGGGCCAACGTCCTGACTTTC.

This clone has just one count. This rearrangement joins TRBV27 to TRBJ2-7; TRBD2 matches 7 bases. V shed 8 bases, J shed 0 bases, and the junction held 10 bases outside the gene matches. From germline, CDR1 is MNHEY and CDR2 SMNVEV (reference sequence). The CDR3 is made up of 15 amino acids. CDR3 amino acids: CASGRLAGSSYEQYF. The CDR3 nucleotides are TGTGCCAGCGGTAGACTAGCCGGAAGCTCCTACGAGCAGTACTTC.

The chain links TRBV7-2 to TRBJ2-7; the match to TRBD2 covers 14 bases. This CDR3 spans 16 amino acids. The trim removed 9 bases at V and 3 bases at J, leaving 10 bases unmatched. Germline V gives CDR1 SGHTA, CDR2 FQGNSA. The DNA for the CDR3 is TGTGCCAGTTCCGGGACTAGCGGGAGAATCGGCTACGAGCAGTACTTC. This gives the protein CASSGTSGRIGYEQYF. Full variable domain (remainder filled in from reference TRBV7-2 and TRBJ2-7): GAGVSQSPSNKVTEKGKDVELRCDPISGHTALYWYRQSLGQGLEFLIYFQGNSAPDKSGLPSDRFSAERTGGSVSTLTIQRTQQEDSAVYLCASSGTSGRIGYEQYFGPGTRLTVT.

The J gene is TRBJ2-1, the V gene TRBV14, with 7 bases matching TRBD2. This CDR3 has 16 residues. Trimming at V came to 0 bases and at J to 0 bases, leaving 2 bases not matched to a gene. Per the germline V gene, CDR1 is SGHDN and CDR2 is FVKESK. The chain's CDR3 is CASSQEGGFSYNEQFF. The CDR3 DNA is TGTGCCAGCAGCCAAGAGGGAGGGTTCTCCTACAATGAGCAGTTCTTC.

This clone has a single count. For the CDR3, the DNA is TGTGCCACCAGCCCCCGACTAGCGGGTCAATACAATGAGCAGTTCTTC. Its protein is CATSPRLAGQYNEQFF. This chain uses TRBV15 with TRBJ2-1, with 10 bases identical to TRBD2. J lost 4 bases, V lost 5 bases, and 8 bases had no gene match. This CDR3 spans 16 amino acids. Germline CDR1 reads LNHNV; CDR2 reads YYDKDF (reference sequence).